A single sample is the source of the 28 T cell receptor beta chains below, sequenced in a study of T-cell reconstitution after alpha-beta-depleted transplantation in children. A library of TCRbeta sequences, prepared with unique molecular identifiers, was generated. MiXCR was run by TCRdb on the PCR reads, yielding one entry per CDR3 protein. The data hold 200,000 to 250,000 distinct CDR3 sequences, with roughly 10% observed a single time. The source material was PBMCs, sampled before TCRalphabeta/CD19-depleted stem cell transplant. These TCRs come from a child under two years old with acute myeloid leukemia, due to receive a stem cell transplant.

The chain has TRBV19 and TRBJ2-1; D unclear. The CDR3 runs 12 residues. CDR1 LNHDA and CDR2 SQIVND come from the germline V gene (reference sequence). V was clipped by 4 bases and J by 3 bases, with 4 bases between them. CDR3: CASSNLYNEQFF. CDR3 DNA: TGTGCCAGTAGTAACCTCTACAATGAGCAGTTCTTC.

This clonotype was observed many times. The chain joins TRBV7-9 to TRBJ1-3; D may be TRBD1 (5 bases). CDR3 length: 15 amino acids. Germline CDR1 SEHNR, CDR2 FQNEAQ (reference sequence). Trimming left V 3 bases short and J 3 bases short, with 12 bases between. In nucleotides, the CDR3 is TGTGCCAGCAGCTTTTTGGGGCTTTATGGAAACACCATATATTTT. It codes for CASSFLGLYGNTIYF.

Many counts were recorded for this clonotype. The chain combines TRBV20-1 with TRBJ2-1, with 9 bases fitting TRBD2. Germline CDR1 is DFQATT and CDR2 is SNEGSKA (reference sequence). This CDR3 contains 15 residues. The V gene end was trimmed by 1 base and the J gene end by 0 bases; junction bases not matched to a gene: 1. In DNA, the CDR3 is TGCAGTGCTAGAGCGACTAGCGGCTCCTACAATGAGCAGTTCTTC. It is translated as CSARATSGSYNEQFF.

This clonotype was detected ten times or more. V gene TRBV5-1 combines with J gene TRBJ2-7; 7 positions agree with TRBD1. The CDR3 is 14 amino acids. Trimming cost V 2 bases and J 1 base; bases outside gene matches: 3. Germline loops: CDR1 SGHRS, CDR2 YFSETQ. Here the CDR3 DNA reads TGCGCCAGCAGCTTTCCGGGACAGTCCTACGAGCAGTACTTC. This encodes CASSFPGQSYEQYF.

The table lists this clonotype with many counts. The V gene is TRBV7-2, the J gene TRBJ1-4; maybe TRBD1 (5 bases). The V gene's germline CDR1 is SGHTA and CDR2 FQGNSA. CDR3 length equals 15 residues. Trimming cost V 5 bases and J 7 bases, with 17 bases left between them. For the CDR3, the DNA is TGTGCCAGCAGCCCTATAGGGGAGGGAGGTGAAAAACTGTTTTTT. It specifies CASSPIGEGGEKLFF.

This clonotype turned up a few times. This chain uses TRBV18 with TRBJ1-2, with D tentatively TRBD1 (5 bases). The V end lost 0 bases, the J end lost 5 bases, and 16 bases lay between the germline ends. Germline CDR1 and CDR2: KGHSH and LQKENI. CDR3 size: 16 residues. CDR3 residues: CASSPPSRAPSYGYTF. The CDR3 nucleotides are TGTGCCAGCTCACCACCGAGCAGGGCACCCTCTTATGGCTACACCTTC. The full variable domain, rest sourced from reference TRBV18 and TRBJ1-2, is NAGVMQNPRHLVRRRGQEARLRCSPMKGHSHVYWYRQLPEEGLKFMVYLQKENIIDESGMPKERFSAEFPKEGPSILRIQQVVRGDSAAYFCASSPPSRAPSYGYTFGSGTRLTVV.

This clonotype was recorded at least ten times. The rearrangement links TRBV6-1 to TRBJ2-1; D possibly uses TRBD1 or TRBD2 (7 bases each). Germline V gene data show CDR1 as MNHNS and CDR2 as SASEGT. This CDR3 has 14 amino acids. V lost 6 bases and J lost 6, with 15 bases in between. CDR3 residues: CASRRDREGNEQFF. The DNA for the CDR3 is TGTGCCAGCAGGCGCGACAGGGAGGGCAATGAGCAGTTCTTC.

Many counts were recorded for this clonotype. This sequence joins TRBV12-3 or TRBV12-4 and TRBJ2-7; 12 nucleotides agree with TRBD2. This CDR3 has 16 amino acids. V lost 3 bases and J lost 3; bases outside the gene matches: 6. CDR3 sequence: CASSLGLAGSLYEQYF. CDR3 nucleotides: TGTGCCAGCAGTTTGGGACTAGCGGGTTCCCTCTACGAGCAGTACTTC.

This clonotype was seen only a few times. The rearrangement joins TRBV5-6 to TRBJ1-2, with 12 bases that match TRBD1. Trimming took 3 bases from V and 6 from J; bases not matched to a gene: 9. The CDR3 runs 16 residues. The germline CDR1 and CDR2 sequences are SGHDT and YYEEEE. In DNA, the CDR3 is TGTGCCAGCAGCTCACTACCGGGACAGGGGGCGCATGGCTACACCTTC. Protein sequence: CASSSLPGQGAHGYTF.

This clonotype was seen ten or more times. The gene calls are TRBV5-4 and TRBJ2-3; 9 nucleotides line up with TRBD2. Germline-derived CDR1 and CDR2 are SGHNT and YYREEE (reference sequence). Trimming cost V 0 bases and J 4 bases; bases outside gene matches: 6. This CDR3 region has 16 residues. As DNA, the CDR3 is TGTGCCAGCAGCTTGGGACTAGCGGTTTGGGCAGATACGCAGTATTTT. It specifies CASSLGLAVWADTQYF.

The chain joins TRBV5-1 to TRBJ2-3; 9 bases are a match to TRBD1. Germline CDR1 SGHRS, CDR2 YFSETQ. V trimming: 4 bases; J trimming: 0 bases; junction bases outside the gene matches: 9. CDR3 length: 17 amino acids. CDR3 bases: TGCGCCAGCAGCCATTCAACAGGGGGCGGAAGCACAGATACGCAGTATTTT. Translation gives CASSHSTGGGSTDTQYF. The full variable domain, with the rest looked up from reference TRBV5-1 and TRBJ2-3, is KAGVTQTPRYLIKTRGQQVTLSCSPISGHRSVSWYQQTPGQGLQFLFEYFSETQRNKGNFPGRFSGRQFSNSRSEMNVSTLELGDSALYLCASSHSTGGGSTDTQYFGPGTRLTVL.

This clonotype was seen repeatedly, ten times or more. The V gene is TRBV18, the J gene TRBJ2-1; TRBD2 matches 11 bases. V gave up 3 bases and J gave up 13 bases; unmatched junction bases: 5. The germline V gene encodes CDR1 KGHSH and CDR2 LQKENI. This CDR3 spans 13 amino acids. In DNA, the CDR3 is TGTGCCAGCTCACCCTCGACTAGCGGGACACAGTTCTTC. As protein: CASSPSTSGTQFF.

This clonotype was seen at least ten times. The rearrangement links TRBV12-3 or TRBV12-4 to TRBJ1-1, with D unresolved. This CDR3 has 13 amino acids. Trimming left V 2 bases short and J 1 base short, with 5 bases between. The CDR3 region has the DNA TGTGCCAGCAGTTTATGGGAGAACACTGAAGCTTTCTTT. Its protein is CASSLWENTEAFF.

Comments on this clonotype: This may be a read error: a much more frequent sequence differs by one nucleotide. In DNA, the CDR3 is TGCGCCAGCAGCCAGGACTCTGGGGCCTACGTCCTGACTTTC. It is translated as CASSQDSGAYVLTF. The V gene is TRBV4-3, the J gene TRBJ2-6, with D perhaps given as TRBD1 or TRBD2 (5 bases each). The CDR3 extends over 14 amino acids. Germline V CDR1 and CDR2: LGHNA, YSLEER.

This clonotype has a count of ten or more. The chain is built from TRBV7-9 and TRBJ2-3, with 9 nucleotides matching TRBD1. The CDR3 is made up of 14 amino acids. The germline V gene encodes CDR1 SEHNR and CDR2 FQNEAQ (reference sequence). After removal of 4 bases from V and 5 bases from J, the junction contained 4 bases not matched to a gene. The CDR3 nucleotides are TGTGCCAGCAGCTCCACAGGGGGCGGAGATACGCAGTATTTT. Translation: CASSSTGGGDTQYF.

The chain has TRBV11-2 and TRBJ2-1; 11 nucleotides match TRBD1. This CDR3 has 16 residues. Germline loops: CDR1 SGHAT, CDR2 FQNNGV. V dropped 6 bases and J dropped 7; count of bases not matched to a gene: 11. CDR3 bases: TGTGCCAGCAGTAAGAGTTTTGGACAGGGGGCGAATGAGCAGTTCTTC. It codes for CASSKSFGQGANEQFF.

Worth noting for this clonotype: This may come from a read error, since a much larger clone is one base off. The rearrangement links TRBV20-1 to TRBJ2-7, with 8 bases aligning to TRBD2. This CDR3 comprises 13 residues. The ends lost 7 bases at V and 2 bases at J; junction bases unmatched: 7. Germline V CDR1 and CDR2: DFQATT, SNEGSKA (reference sequence). The CDR3 DNA reads as TGCAGTGGCCCACGGGAGGGGACCTACGAGCAGTACTTC. It codes for CSGPREGTYEQYF.

The sample holds many counts of this clonotype. The V call is TRBV21-1, the J call TRBJ2-1; the listed D gene, TRBD2, was not tested against the DNA. TRBV21-1 is termed a pseudogene. The CDR3 is 18 amino acids. CDR3 amino acids: CASSYQGLAGSSYNEQFF. The CDR3, as DNA: TGTGCCAGCAGCTACCAGGGACTAGCGGGGTCGTCCTACAATGAGCAGTTCTTC.

This clonotype was detected ten times or more. This chain connects TRBV4-2 to TRBJ2-7; 7 positions match TRBD2. Germline V lookup: CDR1 LGHNA, CDR2 YNFKEQ. CDR3 size: 17 residues. Unmatched junction bases numbered 12, after V lost 0 bases and J lost 4 bases. The chain's CDR3 is CASSQDGYSGLAYEQYF. Written as DNA, the CDR3 is TGTGCCAGCAGCCAAGACGGTTATAGCGGGCTCGCGTACGAGCAGTACTTC.

This clonotype showed up many times. V gene TRBV12-3 or TRBV12-4 combines with J gene TRBJ1-4, with TRBD1 as a possible D gene (5 bases). The CDR3 runs to 14 residues. V was shortened by 6 bases and J by 3 bases, with 11 bases between the two germline ends. The CDR3 region has the DNA TGTGCCAGCAGGCAAGGGGCGGCTAATGAAAAACTGTTTTTT. It is translated as CASRQGAANEKLFF.

Worth noting for this clonotype: A much larger clonotype is one base distant, so this may be a read error. The rearrangement uses TRBV6-5 and TRBJ2-1; D remains unclear. The CDR3 has 12 amino acids. Germline V gene sequence: CDR1 MNHEY, CDR2 SVGAGI. CDR3 protein: CAGSRRVGEQFF. In DNA form, the CDR3 reads TGTGCCGGCAGTCGTCGGGTCGGCGAGCAGTTCTTC.

This clonotype was detected ten times or more. The chain links TRBV12-3 or TRBV12-4 to TRBJ2-2; D remains ambiguous. With 6 bases removed from V and 3 bases from J, the gap between germline ends came to 17 bases. The CDR3 is made up of 16 amino acids. The CDR3 DNA follows: TGTGCCAGCAGGCCGGGCCCTTCGATGGACACCGGGGAGCTGTTTTTT. Protein sequence: CASRPGPSMDTGELFF.

In regard to this clonotype: This may arise from a read error, as a much more abundant clone is one base away. The chain uses TRBV25-1 and TRBJ2-7, with 7 bases matching TRBD2. With the DNA end fitting TRBJ2-1 better, the J assignment may be wrong. There are 14 residues in the CDR3. Per germline, CDR1 MGHDK and CDR2 SYGVNS. This CDR3 is CASSEFVASGEQFF. In DNA, the CDR3 is TGTGCCAGCAGTGAATTTGTGGCTAGCGGTGAGCAGTTCTTC.

This clonotype occurred once. This clone may be a read error of a much larger clone one base away. This chain joins TRBV28 and TRBJ2-7; unclear D gene. The germline V and J ends were trimmed by 6 bases and 7 bases, with 10 bases remaining between them. Germline CDR1 is MDHEN and CDR2 is SYDVKM. CDR3 length equals 11 residues. CDR3 amino acids: CASRLASEQYF. In DNA, the CDR3 is TGTGCCAGCAGGTTGGCCTCGGAGCAGTACTTC.

This clonotype was seen at least ten times. This chain connects TRBV4-3 to TRBJ1-2; maybe TRBD1 (6 bases). CDR1 is LGHNA and CDR2 is YSLEER in the germline V gene. The length of the CDR3 is 13 residues. V was shortened by 4 bases and J by 9 bases, with 15 bases between the two germline ends. Written as DNA, the CDR3 is TGCGCCAGCAGCCCTGGGGGCGGCCGAAGCTACACCTTC. Its translation is CASSPGGGRSYTF.

This clonotype was found many times. CDR3 protein: CASSKPGQGVFEQYF. The CDR3 DNA reads TGTGCCAGCAGCAAACCGGGACAGGGGGTCTTCGAGCAGTACTTC. This chain joins TRBV6-6 and TRBJ2-7; TRBD1 matches 11 bases. J lost 6 bases, V lost 6 bases, and 10 bases had no gene match. Germline-derived CDR1 and CDR2 are MNHNY and SVGAGI (reference sequence). There are 15 residues in the CDR3.

The chain uses TRBV7-9 and TRBJ2-3; TRBD2 might be the D (5 bases). CDR1 and CDR2 from the germline V gene are SEHNR and FQNEAQ (reference sequence). The CDR3 has 15 amino acids. V lost 1 base to trimming and J lost 2 bases, with 10 bases between them. The CDR3 sequence: CASSLGPGSTDTQYF. The CDR3, as DNA: TGTGCCAGCAGCTTAGGCCCGGGGTCCACAGATACGCAGTATTTT.

The table lists this clonotype with many counts. The chain employs TRBV7-8 and TRBJ2-1; D not resolved. Germline-derived CDR1 and CDR2 are SGHVS and FQNEAQ. The CDR3 has 13 amino acids. Trimming removed 0 bases at V and 5 bases at J, with 5 bases between. CDR3 bases: TGTGCCAGCAGCTTAGCGAGGAACAATGAGCAGTTCTTC. Its protein is CASSLARNNEQFF. Complete variable domain (other parts from reference TRBV7-8 and TRBJ2-1): GAGVSQSPRYKVAKRGQDVALRCDPISGHVSLFWYQQALGQGPEFLTYFQNEAQLDKSGLPSDRFFAERPEGSVSTLKIQRTQQEDSAVYLCASSLARNNEQFFGPGTRLTVL.